This paragraph reports one T cell receptor (beta chain). Its antigen is still unknown. The table came from immunoSEQ multiplex PCR; TCRdb's copy has only in-frame clones and leaves some out. The table has about 680,000 clones, about 89% seen once. Trimming cost V 1 base and J 3 bases, with 10 bases left between them. The germline gives CDR1 SGDLS, CDR2 YYNGEE. This CDR3 spans 14 amino acids. This entry belongs to a study of Ad26.COV2.S vaccination and SARS-CoV-2 variants. About the research overall: Doses of Ad26.COV2.S were injected into muscle once or twice, 56 days apart.

Sample treatment: 19 received Ad26.COV2.S at low or high dose, single or two shots; 5 received placebo; per-sample allocation not given. After the first vaccine or placebo injection, samples were drawn on day 63. The study's findings and limits: Vaccine recipients surpassed placebo recipients in spike-specific TCR breadth.

The rearrangement links TRBV9 to TRBJ1-1, with D hard to call. This receptor was identified in a person aged 18-65 years who received the Ad26.COV2.S COVID-19 vaccine or a placebo. The specimen comprised peripheral blood, sampled in a trial of Ad26.COV2.S vaccine versus placebo. CDR3 loop: CASSVKEVDTEAFF. The CDR3 nucleotides read TGTGCCAGCAGCGTAAAGGAGGTTGACACTGAAGCTTTCTTT.